This T cell receptor beta chain was sequenced during a study of PD-L1 blockade in urothelial cancer. Germline assignment: CDR1 SGHDN and CDR2 FVKESK. The trim removed 4 bases at V and 7 bases at J, leaving 13 bases unmatched. The CDR3 consists of 15 residues. Study-wide points: Durable-benefit patients harbored more tumor-infiltrating T lymphocytes.

Notes on this clone: Its antigen is undetermined.

The table came from immunoSEQ multiplex PCR; TCRdb's copy has only in-frame clones and leaves some out. Here the sample spans nearly 2,500 clones, around a third being singletons. The sequencing here drew on tumor tissue, taken before atezolizumab (anti-PD-L1) treatment. The sequence came from a man aged 55 to 70 with urothelial cancer. This chain joins TRBV14 and TRBJ2-7, with 7 bases identical to TRBD2. CDR3 coding DNA: TGTGCCAGCAGCCCCATGGCGGGGAGGGTTAGTGAGCAGTACTTC. The encoded protein is CASSPMAGRVSEQYF.